The sample holds one count of the clone carrying this TCR beta chain. The data were taken from a study of CD8 T cells in Susac syndrome. With random hexamers, reverse transcription was performed on about 0.5 to 1 ug of RNA. TCRdb reprocessed the immunoSEQ multiplex PCR reads via MiXCR and lists one record per CDR3 protein. The repertoire includes 160,000 or so distinct CDR3 sequences, 90% to 95% of them detected once, and roughly 0.16% sits in the top ten. The CDR3 spans 16 residues. Germline CDR1 reads MGHRA; CDR2 reads YSYEKL. The V segment lost 0 bases and the J segment 8 bases; nucleotides outside the gene matches: 3.

The genes are TRBV4-1 and TRBJ2-4; 14 nucleotides line up with TRBD2. The TCR sequence derives from a human donor with Susac syndrome. The material sequenced was CD4+ T cells from PBMCs. As DNA, the CDR3 is TGCGCCAGCAGCCAAGAGGGACTAGCGGGGGTCGACATTCAGTACTTC. It is translated as CASSQEGLAGVDIQYF.